One and the same sample provided the 29 T cell receptor beta chains below, sequenced in a study of cytomegalovirus exposure and HLA in healthy donors. It was with 60 Vbeta and 13 Jbeta primers that the PCR ran. Produced via immunoSEQ multiplex PCR; TCRdb's table is partial and in-frame only. Of fewer than 120,000 clones listed, 75% to 90% are singletons. The sequencing input was PBMCs. These receptors were taken from a man aged 35-49 years in good health and CMV-seronegative.

The chain carries TRBV15 and TRBJ1-2; possible D gene TRBD1, 5 bases. This CDR3 region has 14 residues. The V end lost 3 bases, the J end lost 7 bases, and 15 bases lay between the germline ends. Germline V lookup: CDR1 LNHNV, CDR2 YYDKDF (reference sequence). The CDR3 nucleotides read TGTGCCACCAGCAGCGGGGGGAGTCAGCGTGGCTACACCTTC. It codes for CATSSGGSQRGYTF.

The V and J genes are TRBV30 and TRBJ2-2, with TRBD2 as a possible D gene (6 bases). CDR3 size: 15 residues. Germline CDR1 GTSNPN, CDR2 SVGIG (reference sequence). With 5 bases removed from V and 4 bases from J, the gap between germline ends came to 17 bases. CDR3 in amino acids: CAWGPGGKTTGELFF. The CDR3 DNA reads as TGTGCCTGGGGGCCTGGGGGGAAAACCACCGGGGAGCTGTTTTTT.

The J gene is TRBJ1-1, the V gene TRBV5-4; D is possibly TRBD1 (5 bases). The germline V gene encodes CDR1 SGHNT and CDR2 YYREEE (reference sequence). V was cut by 6 bases and J by 2 bases, with 20 bases left in between. The CDR3 totals 16 residues. CDR3 nucleotides: TGTGCCAGCAATAGGGGAATGGATTTTTCTAACACTGAAGCTTTCTTT. Translation: CASNRGMDFSNTEAFF.

This clone was observed a single time. The rearrangement links TRBV9 to TRBJ2-3; TRBD2 matches 7 bases. This CDR3 comprises 16 residues. The germline gives CDR1 SGDLS, CDR2 YYNGEE. V lost 3 bases and J lost 0; bases outside the gene matches: 7. The CDR3, as DNA: TGTGCCAGCAGCGCCGTAGCGGGTCCTAGCACAGATACGCAGTATTTT. It specifies CASSAVAGPSTDTQYF.

J is TRBJ2-7 and V is TRBV6-5, with D possibly being TRBD2 (6 bases). The CDR3 extends over 14 amino acids. Germline CDR1 and CDR2: MNHEY and SVGAGI. V was cut by 6 bases and J by 2 bases, with 14 bases left in between. The CDR3 region is CASRRGLSAYEQYF. The CDR3 bases are TGTGCCAGCAGGAGGGGACTTTCCGCCTACGAGCAGTACTTC.

The chain combines TRBV4-2 with TRBJ1-5, with a tentative D call TRBD1 (6 bases). Germline V gene data show CDR1 as LGHNA and CDR2 as YNFKEQ. Between the trimmed V and J ends, which lost 1 base and 4 bases, there was a span of 11 bases. The CDR3 loop spans 15 amino acids. CDR3 DNA sequence: TGTGCCAGCAGCCAAGTAGACCAGGGGAATCAGCCCCAGCATTTT. Translated: CASSQVDQGNQPQHF.

This clone was picked up one time. The chain couples TRBV7-2 to TRBJ2-7; 9 positions match TRBD2. Germline lookup yields CDR1 SGHTA and CDR2 FQGNSA. Unmatched junction bases numbered 3, after V lost 1 base and J lost 2 bases. This CDR3 comprises 15 residues. The CDR3 protein is CASSLVPSGAYEQYF. CDR3 nucleotide sequence: TGTGCCAGCAGCTTAGTCCCTAGCGGGGCCTACGAGCAGTACTTC.

Points on this clone: This same CDR3 is encoded by further DNA sequences in the sample. The genes are TRBV6-1 and TRBJ1-1, with 9 bases identical to TRBD1. Germline CDR1 is MNHNS and CDR2 is SASEGT. V was clipped by 6 bases and J by 10 bases; unmatched bases: 9. The CDR3 totals 13 residues. CDR3 coding DNA: TGTGCCAGCAGCGTCCTGACAGGGGGGTCAGCTTTCTTT. The encoded protein is CASSVLTGGSAFF.

This chain joins TRBV5-1 and TRBJ1-2; D is undetermined. Trimming pared 3 bases from V and 4 bases from J, leaving 16 bases between. Germline CDR1 SGHRS, CDR2 YFSETQ. The CDR3 runs 15 residues. CDR3 amino acids: CASSSPGSSGYGYTF. The CDR3 DNA reads as TGCGCCAGCAGCTCCCCCGGGTCTAGTGGCTATGGCTACACCTTC.

The chain is built from TRBV5-1 and TRBJ1-1, with D perhaps TRBD1 (6 bases). The CDR3 has 17 residues. Germline CDR1 reads SGHRS; CDR2 reads YFSETQ. V lost 7 bases and J 0 bases, leaving 22 bases between the germline ends. In nucleotides, the CDR3 is TGCGCCAGCGGACCGGCTTCGGGGGGGCCCTTGAACACTGAAGCTTTCTTT. Encoded protein: CASGPASGGPLNTEAFF.

This clone was seen a few times. The V call is TRBV6-6, the J call TRBJ2-5, with 7 nucleotides matching TRBD1. The V segment lost 5 bases and the J segment 3 bases; nucleotides outside the gene matches: 9. CDR3 length: 15 residues. CDR1 is MNHNY and CDR2 is SVGAGI in the germline V gene (reference sequence). The CDR3 nucleotides read TGTGCCAGCAGTACCTACAGGGGAACGGAAGAGACCCAGTACTTC. Its translation: CASSTYRGTEETQYF.

This chain links TRBV30 with TRBJ2-7, with TRBD2 matching 8 bases. V was pared by 0 bases and J by 6 bases, with 7 bases of the junction left unmatched. The germline gives CDR1 GTSNPN, CDR2 SVGIG (reference sequence). The CDR3 spans 14 residues. CDR3 protein: CAWSVRGGNLEQYF. CDR3 nucleotide sequence: TGTGCCTGGAGTGTACGGGGGGGAAATCTCGAGCAGTACTTC.

This sequence joins TRBV19 and TRBJ1-5; D uncertain. CDR3 length equals 16 residues. The germline CDR1 and CDR2 sequences are LNHDA and SQIVND (reference sequence). The ends were cut back, 2 bases at V and 2 bases at J, with 13 bases in the middle. The CDR3 protein is CASSITAGLGNQPQHF. The CDR3 nucleotides read TGTGCCAGTAGTATAACGGCGGGGTTAGGCAATCAGCCCCAGCATTTT.

The rearrangement links TRBV29-1 to TRBJ1-2, with TRBD1 matching over 7 bases. Germline loops: CDR1 SQVTM, CDR2 ANQGSEA. The CDR3 contains 12 residues. The ends lost 6 bases at V and 4 bases at J; junction bases unmatched: 5. The chain's CDR3 is CSVTGNSYGYTF. The CDR3 region has the DNA TGCAGCGTGACAGGGAACTCCTATGGCTACACCTTC.

The chain uses TRBV6-4 and TRBJ1-2, with D possibly TRBD1 on 6 matching bases. Germline V gene data show CDR1 as MRHNA and CDR2 as SNTAGT. Trimming stripped 0 bases from V and 4 bases from J, with 15 bases between. This CDR3 has 16 amino acids. The CDR3 sequence: CASSDSGGTGSYGYTF. DNA of the CDR3: TGTGCCAGCAGTGACTCCGGAGGTACAGGGTCCTATGGCTACACCTTC.

This clone has only a few counts. The V and J genes are TRBV9 and TRBJ1-3, with D possibly TRBD1 on 5 matching bases. V lost 4 bases and J lost 0, with 11 bases in between. Germline CDR1 SGDLS, CDR2 YYNGEE. The CDR3 has 15 residues. CDR3 amino acids: CASSISGGSGNTIYF. CDR3 in DNA: TGTGCCAGCAGCATTTCGGGGGGCTCTGGAAACACCATATATTTT.

V usage is TRBV5-1 and J usage is TRBJ2-7; 12 positions match TRBD1. The CDR3 is 14 residues long. The junction had 7 bases not matched to a gene; V was cut back by 5 bases and J by 7 bases. Germline-derived CDR1 and CDR2 are SGHRS and YFSETQ. The DNA for the CDR3 is TGCGCCAGCAGACGCGGGACAGGGGGCGGGGAGCAGTACTTC. The encoded protein is CASRRGTGGGEQYF.

The chain couples TRBV7-8 to TRBJ2-1, with 7 bases aligning to TRBD2. Losses at the gene ends were 4 bases for V and 10 bases for J; bases not matched to a gene: 13. This CDR3 spans 15 amino acids. Germline V lookup: CDR1 SGHVS, CDR2 FQNEAQ. CDR3 in amino acids: CASSSRGRGVREQFF. In DNA, the CDR3 is TGTGCCAGCAGCTCCCGGGGTCGGGGGGTTAGGGAGCAGTTCTTC.

The chain combines TRBV4-1 with TRBJ1-1, with D possibly TRBD1 on 6 matching bases. The CDR3 sequence is 15 residues long. V lost 3 bases, J lost 4 bases, and 15 bases lay in between. Germline lookup yields CDR1 MGHRA and CDR2 YSYEKL. Here the CDR3 reads CASSQEQGGSTEAFF. The CDR3 DNA sequence: TGCGCCAGCAGCCAGGAACAGGGTGGTAGCACTGAAGCTTTCTTT.

The rearrangement joins TRBV7-2 to TRBJ2-1; TRBD1 might be the D (5 bases). Germline lookup yields CDR1 SGHTA and CDR2 FQGNSA. V lost 5 bases to trimming and J lost 6 bases, with 17 bases between them. This CDR3 region has 15 residues. The CDR3 DNA reads TGTGCCAGCAGCCTCCGGTGGGGTGGGGCCAATGAGCAGTTCTTC. Translated: CASSLRWGGANEQFF.

This chain connects TRBV4-1 to TRBJ1-5; D is unresolved. Germline V gene lookup returns CDR1 MGHRA and CDR2 YSYEKL. V lost 4 bases and J lost 2, with 9 bases in between. CDR3 length: 14 residues. CDR3 nucleotides: TGCGCCAGCAGCCTTGAGGGTGGCAATCAGCCCCAGCATTTT. Amino acid sequence: CASSLEGGNQPQHF.

The V and J genes are TRBV5-1 and TRBJ1-6; D is perhaps TRBD1 (6 bases). Germline CDR1 is SGHRS and CDR2 is YFSETQ. V gave up 3 bases and J gave up 6 bases, with 25 bases separating them. This CDR3 region has 19 residues. Here the CDR3 reads CASSWGLPKKTGVNSPLHF. In DNA, the CDR3 is TGCGCCAGCAGCTGGGGGCTGCCGAAAAAGACAGGTGTTAATTCACCCCTCCACTTT.

The chain joins TRBV7-9 to TRBJ1-5; 8 bases are a match to TRBD1. This CDR3 contains 15 residues. CDR1 SEHNR and CDR2 FQNEAQ come from the germline V gene (reference sequence). Germline trimming cut 5 bases from V and 4 bases from J; bases unmatched to any gene: 7. This CDR3 reads CASSRGQGANQPQHF. DNA of the CDR3: TGTGCCAGCAGCCGAGGACAGGGCGCTAATCAGCCCCAGCATTTT. Together with reference TRBV7-9 and TRBJ1-5, the CDR3 gives the full variable domain: DTGVSQNPRHKITKRGQNVTFRCDPISEHNRLYWYRQTLGQGPEFLTYFQNEAQLEKSRLLSDRFSAERPKGSFSTLEIQRTEQGDSAMYLCASSRGQGANQPQHFGDGTRLSIL.

The chain uses TRBV5-6 and TRBJ2-3; D is uncertain. Trimming shortened V by 0 bases and J by 3 bases, and 11 bases separated the two germline ends. The CDR3 sequence is 15 residues long. Germline V gives CDR1 SGHDT, CDR2 YYEEEE. The CDR3 spells CASSLGWPWTDTQYF. CDR3 nucleotide sequence: TGTGCCAGCAGCTTGGGCTGGCCCTGGACAGATACGCAGTATTTT.

V usage is TRBV5-8 and J usage is TRBJ2-1, with TRBD2 matching over 12 bases. Trimming cost V 5 bases and J 1 base; bases outside gene matches: 13. CDR1 is SGHTS and CDR2 is YDEGEE in the germline V gene. This CDR3 is built from 19 residues. CDR3 protein: CASSNRLAGALKSYNEQFF. The CDR3 DNA sequence: TGTGCCAGCAGTAATCGACTAGCGGGGGCCCTAAAATCCTACAATGAGCAGTTCTTC. The entire variable domain, with the rest obtained from reference TRBV5-8 and TRBJ2-1, is as follows: EAGVTQSPTHLIKTRGQQATLRCSPISGHTSVYWYQQALGLGLQFLLWYDEGEERNRGNFPPRFSGRQFPNYSSELNVNALELEDSALYLCASSNRLAGALKSYNEQFFGPGTRLTVL.

This clone was picked up one time. V and J are TRBV7-9 and TRBJ2-7; 7 bases are shared with TRBD1. The CDR3 runs to 14 residues. Germline trimming cut 5 bases from V and 4 bases from J; bases unmatched to any gene: 8. Germline V gene data show CDR1 as SEHNR and CDR2 as FQNEAQ (reference sequence). CDR3 in DNA: TGTGCCAGCAGCCGTTCGGGGACAGATTACGAGCAGTACTTC. This encodes CASSRSGTDYEQYF.

J is TRBJ2-2 and V is TRBV4-1, with 9 bases lining up with TRBD1. This CDR3 contains 18 residues. V was pared by 3 bases and J by 4 bases, with 12 bases of the junction left unmatched. Germline values: CDR1 MGHRA, CDR2 YSYEKL. The CDR3 protein is CASSHPAKGQGATGELFF. Here the CDR3 DNA reads TGCGCCAGCAGCCACCCGGCGAAGGGACAGGGCGCCACCGGGGAGCTGTTTTTT.

V is TRBV19 and J is TRBJ2-7, with D possibly being TRBD1 (6 bases). The V gene's germline CDR1 is LNHDA and CDR2 SQIVND (reference sequence). V was trimmed by 5 bases and J by 5 bases, leaving 13 bases between them. This CDR3 comprises 13 residues. Written as DNA, the CDR3 is TGTGCCAGTAGTGCAGACAGGTCCCACGAGCAGTACTTC. Its translation is CASSADRSHEQYF.

J is TRBJ2-7 and V is TRBV13; TRBD1 matches at 8 bases. This CDR3 contains 14 residues. Germline V gene data show CDR1 as PRHDT and CDR2 as FYEKMQ (reference sequence). With 5 bases clipped from V and 11 bases from J, the junction kept 14 bases outside the gene matches. The CDR3 here is CASSKTGEENWKYF. CDR3 DNA: TGTGCCAGCAGCAAGACAGGGGAAGAAAATTGGAAGTACTTC.